This T cell receptor beta chain was sequenced for a study of blood T cell repertoires in COVID-19 (dated by TCRdb to 2019 to 2021). For the wider study: The collaborator samples originated in the United States, Italy and Spain and spanned the acute and convalescent phases of COVID-19. The dataset comprised deeply sampled blood TCRbeta repertoires from subjects exposed to, actively infected with, or recovered from COVID-19. The material from the prospective study consisted of cDNA or gDNA derived from T cells, B-cell-depleted T cells, or PBMCs. Nearly every sample came with metadata listing a de-identified subject ID, COVID-19 status, age in years and sex. The repertoires were released in a freely available public database meant as a resource for research on the immune response to SARS-CoV-2. The samples were drawn from two sources: the first 160 participants of the ongoing ImmuneRACE study, and over 950 subjects contributed by 6 global collaborators. Where available, HLA class I and class II types were taken from metadata supplied by the sample provider and were not determined by assay-based typing. On the study overall, not on this receptor specifically: The quantity of clinical and demographic metadata differed by source and by participant and was supplied without curation.

A note on this clone: It has no known antigen specificity. No per-base quality is available; no much larger clone lies one base away.

Participants in the prospective study were enrolled through a virtual design, were aged roughly 18 to 90 years, and lived in approximately 25 United States geographic areas. In the prospective study, participants were assigned to cohorts based on the clinical history participants reported in a screening survey and a study questionnaire. Exposed participants had been in contact, within 2 weeks of entering the study, with a person who had a PCR-confirmed or clinician-diagnosed case of COVID-19. In the prospective study, mobile phlebotomists collected whole blood, serum and a nasopharyngeal or oropharyngeal swab from each participant. Participants in the prospective study had the option to provide additional blood draws and questionnaires over an approximately 2-month period. Blood samples from the prospective study were shipped frozen or at room temperature prior to DNA extraction. TCRbeta CDR3 regions were amplified from genomic DNA by means of the immunoSEQ Assay, a bias-controlled multiplex PCR. Turning to the authors' computational methods: The number of nucleated cells in each sample was estimated by amplification of reference gene primers within the assay. Sequence reads were collapsed and filtered to measure the absolute abundance of every unique TCRbeta CDR3 rearrangement. Productive Simpson clonality was computed per sample as the square root of Simpson's diversity index over productive rearrangements. TCRdb retrieved this table from immuneACCESS and kept in-frame rearrangements only. Not all clones are present; in checked studies, unresolved V genes account for under half, and no reason is known for the remainder. The V and J calls and clone size are taken from that table; D and trimming were inferred from the DNA. The sample records 270,000 or so clones, about 91% of which are singletons. Less than 3.5% of the sample belongs to the ten largest clones.

As encoded in the germline V gene (reference sequence), CDR1 is LNHNV while CDR2 is YYDKDF. The CDR3 starts with the cysteine, ends with the phenylalanine, and has 15 residues. The entry retains the CDR3 DNA only, 45 bases that are in frame from base 1. Trimming accounts for 1 base at V and 6 bases at J, while the number of junction bases matched to no gene is 8. The sequence links TRBV15 to TRBJ2-7; 8 nucleotides in the junction match TRBD1. The sequence derives from a man aged 35-49 years who had been exposed to COVID-19. Sequencing was done on a sample of PBMCs or T cells enriched from blood (not recorded which). CDR3 region: CATSRGQGARAEQYF. The nucleotide sequence reads as follows: TGTGCCACCAGCAGAGGTCAGGGGGCAAGAGCCGAGCAGTACTTC. With all but the CDR3 taken from the reference TRBV15 and TRBJ2-7 genes, the full variable domain is: DAMVIQNPRYQVTQFGKPVTLSCSQTLNHNVMYWYQQKSSQAPKLLFHYYDKDFNNEADTPDNFQSRRPNTSFCFLDIRSPGLGDTAMYLCATSRGQGARAEQYFGPGTRLTVT.